The source of this TCR beta chain is a study of OX40 agonist ivuxolimab in advanced cancers. Study-wide context: Partial responses were observed in three patients, of whom one had hepatocellular carcinoma and two had cutaneous melanoma. Findings of the study overall: Researchers did not determine the expanded peripheral T cells' antigen specificity. Researchers report that CD8+ T cells had, on average, more expanded clones than CD4+.

A word on this clone: Its antigen is undetermined.

TCRdb keeps only in-frame clones here, not all; method: immunoSEQ multiplex PCR. The sample has roughly 60,000 clones; around 84% are singletons. No patient had autoimmune disease or received systemic immunosuppression. The receptor comes from an adult with an advanced solid tumor such as melanoma, head and neck, liver or kidney cancer. Sequenced here: CD4+ or CD8+ T cells sorted from blood, sampled in a trial of the OX40 agonist ivuxolimab.

CDR3 region: CASSVLDRFAGNTIYF. CDR3 sequence (DNA): TGTGCCAGCAGCGTCCTGGACAGGTTCGCTGGAAACACCATATATTTT. V and J are TRBV9 and TRBJ1-3; 7 bases fit TRBD1. V lost 2 bases and J lost 2; bases outside the gene matches: 7. Germline-derived CDR1 and CDR2 are SGDLS and YYNGEE. The CDR3 consists of 16 residues.